Listed here are 29 T cell receptor beta chains from one sample, sequenced in a study of CD8+ T cells in alopecia areata. The treatment denotes: oral pan-JAK inhibitor, 5-10 mg twice daily. Extracted from the samples, RNA was reverse transcribed into cDNA to serve as the sequencing template. Method: immunoSEQ multiplex PCR; TCRdb's copy keeps in-frame clones and lacks some. The data hold a few hundred thousand clones, with under 40% observed a single time. The source material was CD4+ T cells sorted from blood, sampled at approximately week 30, from a patient treated with tofacitinib. The receptors come from a human donor with alopecia areata.

The V and J genes are TRBV5-1 and TRBJ2-1; D unresolved. There are 15 residues in the CDR3. V lost 0 bases to trimming and J lost 0 bases, with 7 bases between them. Germline V CDR1 and CDR2: SGHRS, YFSETQ. This chain's CDR3 is CASSLDGDSYNEQFF. CDR3 sequence (DNA): TGCGCCAGCAGCTTGGACGGTGACTCCTACAATGAGCAGTTCTTC.

A word on this clone: The sample holds other DNA sequences that translate to the same CDR3. This chain uses TRBV18 with TRBJ2-3; tentative D call: TRBD1 (6 bases). V was trimmed by 1 base and J by 1 base, leaving 9 bases between them. The CDR3 length is 15 residues. Per germline, CDR1 KGHSH and CDR2 LQKENI. The CDR3 protein is CASSPRGLGTDTQYF. Written as DNA, the CDR3 is TGTGCCAGCTCACCACGGGGGCTCGGCACAGATACGCAGTATTTT.

The chain carries TRBV30 and TRBJ1-1; no clear D. The V gene's germline CDR1 is GTSNPN and CDR2 SVGIG (reference sequence). Between the trimmed V and J ends, which lost 0 bases and 1 base, there was a span of 9 bases. The CDR3 totals 14 residues. CDR3: CAWSVRLQNTEAFF. The CDR3 DNA sequence: TGTGCCTGGAGTGTAAGATTGCAGAACACTGAAGCTTTCTTT. Combining the CDR3 with reference TRBV30 and TRBJ1-1 gives the whole variable domain SQTIHQWPATLVQPVGSPLSLECTVEGTSNPNLYWYRQAAGRGLQLLFYSVGIGQISSEVPQNLSASRPQDRQFILSSKKLLLSDSGFYLCAWSVRLQNTEAFFGQGTRLTVV.

The gene calls are TRBV10-2 and TRBJ2-1; 12 positions match TRBD2. J gave up 6 bases and V 6 bases, and 6 bases lay outside the gene matches. Germline lookup yields CDR1 WSHSY and CDR2 SAAADI. This CDR3 spans 15 amino acids. CDR3 loop: CASRTSGSGSNEQFF. CDR3 sequence (DNA): TGCGCCAGCAGGACTAGCGGGAGTGGTAGCAATGAGCAGTTCTTC.

V gene TRBV6-5 combines with J gene TRBJ1-2; D is undetermined. V was shortened by 6 bases and J by 5 bases, with 16 bases between the two germline ends. CDR3 length: 14 residues. Germline CDR1 reads MNHEY; CDR2 reads SVGAGI. CDR3 sequence (DNA): TGTGCCAGCAGGAGCGTCGTTAGAGGTTATGGCTACACCTTC. This translates into CASRSVVRGYGYTF.

This CDR3 reads CASSYSMRWAFF. In nucleotides, the CDR3 is TGTGCCAGCAGTTACTCGATGCGGTGGGCTTTCTTT. J is TRBJ1-1 and V is TRBV6-6; D not certain. V was trimmed by 0 bases and J by 11 bases, leaving 10 bases between them. The CDR3 has 12 amino acids. Germline values: CDR1 MNHNY, CDR2 SVGAGI (reference sequence).

The chain couples TRBV25-1 to TRBJ1-2; D remains ambiguous. Trimming left V 5 bases short and J 4 bases short, with 14 bases between. The CDR3 consists of 14 residues. Germline-derived CDR1 and CDR2 are MGHDK and SYGVNS. CDR3 nucleotides: TGTGCCAGCAGTCCGCATGGCGTGGTCTATGGCTACACCTTC. This translates into CASSPHGVVYGYTF.

This clone was detected once. The V call is TRBV27, the J call TRBJ1-4, with D tentatively TRBD1 (5 bases). Trimming stripped 6 bases from V and 7 bases from J, with 15 bases between. The CDR3 sequence is 14 residues long. Germline V gene sequence: CDR1 MNHEY, CDR2 SMNVEV (reference sequence). The CDR3 sequence: CASRKQANTEKLFF. CDR3 coding DNA: TGTGCCAGCAGGAAACAGGCAAATACTGAAAAACTGTTTTTT.

The chain couples TRBV6-1 to TRBJ2-1, with 10 bases that match TRBD2. This CDR3 spans 16 amino acids. CDR1 MNHNS and CDR2 SASEGT come from the germline V gene. V dropped 4 bases and J dropped 2; count of bases not matched to a gene: 5. CDR3 nucleotide sequence: TGTGCCAGCAGTGCCTTAGCGGGAGGTCCCTACAATGAGCAGTTCTTC. Translating gives CASSALAGGPYNEQFF.

The chain joins TRBV7-6 to TRBJ2-7; D not certain. With 1 base removed from V and 2 bases from J, the gap between germline ends came to 9 bases. The germline gives CDR1 SGHVS, CDR2 FNYEAQ. The CDR3 runs 14 residues. In DNA, the CDR3 is TGTGCCAGCAGCTTAGTAGAAACGGCCTACGAGCAGTACTTC. Its translation is CASSLVETAYEQYF.

The chain joins TRBV30 to TRBJ2-7; D is unresolved. Between the trimmed V and J ends, which lost 2 bases and 5 bases, there was a span of 7 bases. The CDR3 consists of 11 residues. In germline, CDR1 is GTSNPN, CDR2 SVGIG (reference sequence). The CDR3 DNA follows: TGTGCCTGGAGTAATAGGAACGAGCAGTACTTC. It is translated as CAWSNRNEQYF.

V usage is TRBV5-1 and J usage is TRBJ2-7, with D perhaps matching TRBD1 or TRBD2 (5 bases each). Germline CDR1 reads SGHRS; CDR2 reads YFSETQ. V lost 4 bases and J lost 3, with 8 bases in between. The CDR3 contains 12 residues. CDR3 sequence: CASSGGDYEQYF. As DNA, the CDR3 is TGCGCCAGCAGCGGGGGTGACTACGAGCAGTACTTC.

The V gene is TRBV7-2, the J gene TRBJ2-4; TRBD2 agrees at 8 bases. Germline V gene lookup returns CDR1 SGHTA and CDR2 FQGNSA. The V and J ends lost 5 bases and 8 bases, in that order; junction bases with no gene match: 17. CDR3 length equals 17 residues. The CDR3 protein is CASSRGVAGRALDIQYF. Written as DNA, the CDR3 is TGTGCCAGCAGCCGGGGGGTAGCGGGACGGGCCCTAGACATTCAGTACTTC.

This CDR3 reads CSVDAVPGGRFKNGYTF. The DNA for the CDR3 is TGCAGCGTTGACGCAGTACCCGGGGGCAGGTTTAAAAATGGCTACACCTTC. J is TRBJ1-2 and V is TRBV29-1; D is perhaps TRBD1 (6 bases). This CDR3 is built from 17 residues. Germline values: CDR1 SQVTM, CDR2 ANQGSEA. The V end lost 3 bases, the J end lost 6 bases, and 26 bases lay between the germline ends.

Concerning this clone itself: Other DNA sequences in the sample encode the same CDR3. The chain uses TRBV18 and TRBJ2-7; D possibly corresponds to TRBD2 (5 bases). V was clipped by 2 bases and J by 4 bases, with 6 bases between them. Germline lookup yields CDR1 KGHSH and CDR2 LQKENI. This CDR3 contains 12 residues. The chain's CDR3 is CASSPGRYEQYF. For the CDR3, the DNA is TGTGCCAGCTCACCAGGGAGATACGAGCAGTACTTC.

This clone came up many times. The DNA of the CDR3 is TGTGCCAGCAGCTCGGCGCACGCCCGCACAGATACGCAGTATTTT. Protein product: CASSSAHARTDTQYF. V gene TRBV7-2 combines with J gene TRBJ2-3; D call uncertain. CDR1 and CDR2 (germline): SGHTA, FQGNSA. Trimming pared 4 bases from V and 1 base from J, leaving 12 bases between. CDR3 size: 15 residues.

This clone was detected a few times. V usage is TRBV4-1 and J usage is TRBJ2-2; 11 bases match TRBD1. The trim removed 4 bases at V and 4 bases at J, leaving 5 bases unmatched. CDR1 MGHRA and CDR2 YSYEKL come from the germline V gene. This CDR3 is 16 amino acids long. The chain's CDR3 is CASSRGQGAVTGELFF. The CDR3 nucleotides are TGCGCCAGCAGCCGAGGACAGGGGGCGGTCACCGGGGAGCTGTTTTTT.

There are a few counts of this clone. The gene calls are TRBV10-1 and TRBJ2-2; 11 bases line up with TRBD1. This CDR3 contains 15 residues. The V gene end was trimmed by 4 bases and the J gene end by 4 bases; junction bases not matched to a gene: 2. Per the germline V gene, CDR1 is WNHNN and CDR2 is SYGVQD (reference sequence). CDR3 sequence reads: CASSAGTGGTGELFF. In nucleotides, the CDR3 is TGCGCCAGCAGTGCAGGGACAGGGGGCACCGGGGAGCTGTTTTTT.

This clone has only a few counts. The chain couples TRBV6-5 to TRBJ1-1; weak D call: TRBD1 (5 bases). V gave up 4 bases and J gave up 7 bases, with 10 bases separating them. This CDR3 comprises 12 residues. Germline-derived CDR1 and CDR2 are MNHEY and SVGAGI. The CDR3 here is CASSSVTGEAFF. In DNA, the CDR3 is TGTGCCAGCAGTTCAGTTACAGGTGAAGCTTTCTTT.

This clone was observed a handful of times. This chain uses TRBV2 with TRBJ2-1, with D tentatively TRBD2 (6 bases). This CDR3 is built from 16 residues. Trimming removed 6 bases from V and 2 bases from J, with 17 bases in between. Germline V gives CDR1 SNHLY, CDR2 FYNNEI. For the CDR3, the DNA is TGTGCCAGCAGCAAAGCGGGCAGGGTTGCCTACAATGAGCAGTTCTTC. This codes for CASSKAGRVAYNEQFF.

This clone was picked up a small number of times. The V gene is TRBV30, the J gene TRBJ1-2; tentative D call: TRBD1 (5 bases). With 3 bases removed from V and 3 bases from J, the gap between germline ends came to 14 bases. CDR1 is GTSNPN, CDR2 SVGIG, per germline (reference sequence). This CDR3 has 14 residues. Written as DNA, the CDR3 is TGTGCCTGGAGAACGTGGGGCCGGGACTATGGCTACACCTTC. Translation gives CAWRTWGRDYGYTF.

The chain combines TRBV11-2 with TRBJ2-7; D unresolved. This CDR3 contains 13 residues. Trimming removed 1 base at V and 5 bases at J, with 9 bases between. Germline-derived CDR1 and CDR2 are SGHAT and FQNNGV. CDR3 DNA sequence: TGTGCCAGCAGCTTAGTCGGTGCCCACGAGCAGTACTTC. Translating it yields CASSLVGAHEQYF.

The genes are TRBV30 and TRBJ1-2; 8 bases are shared with TRBD1. V lost 2 bases, J lost 8 bases, and 10 bases stayed unmatched. The germline gives CDR1 GTSNPN, CDR2 SVGIG (reference sequence). The CDR3 extends over 14 amino acids. CDR3 residues: CAWSHQGTGAGYTF. CDR3 coding DNA: TGTGCCTGGAGTCATCAGGGGACAGGTGCCGGCTACACCTTC.

The chain links TRBV27 to TRBJ1-1, with 10 positions matching TRBD1. Germline-derived CDR1 and CDR2 are MNHEY and SMNVEV (reference sequence). V was pared by 6 bases and J by 4 bases, with 8 bases of the junction left unmatched. The CDR3 has 15 amino acids. CDR3 coding DNA: TGTGCCAGCAGCCGGACAGGGGGAGTGGGCACTGAAGCTTTCTTT. Translation gives CASSRTGGVGTEAFF.

This clone was counted a single time. The chain joins TRBV27 to TRBJ2-3, with TRBD2 as a possible D gene (7 bases). Looked up from germline, CDR1 is MNHEY and CDR2 is SMNVEV (reference sequence). V dropped 5 bases and J dropped 2 bases, with 23 bases sitting between them. CDR3 length: 18 residues. CDR3 sequence reads: CASSPYTWGREPTDTQYF. The CDR3 DNA reads TGTGCCAGCAGTCCCTACACTTGGGGGCGGGAGCCCACAGATACGCAGTATTTT.

V and J are TRBV7-8 and TRBJ2-2, with unresolved D. The V gene's germline CDR1 is SGHVS and CDR2 FQNEAQ. V lost 5 bases, J lost 4 bases, and 14 bases lay in between. CDR3 length: 15 amino acids. DNA for the CDR3: TGTGCCAGCAGCGCCTCAAGGGTTGGCACCGGGGAGCTGTTTTTT. Protein: CASSASRVGTGELFF. Based on the CDR3 plus reference TRBV7-8 and TRBJ2-2, the full variable domain is GAGVSQSPRYKVAKRGQDVALRCDPISGHVSLFWYQQALGQGPEFLTYFQNEAQLDKSGLPSDRFFAERPEGSVSTLKIQRTQQEDSAVYLCASSASRVGTGELFFGEGSRLTVL.

The genes are TRBV4-1 and TRBJ1-4, with TRBD1 identical over 7 bases. Losses at the gene ends were 3 bases for V and 8 bases for J; bases not matched to a gene: 3. CDR1 is MGHRA and CDR2 is YSYEKL in the germline V gene. The CDR3 runs to 13 residues. CDR3 nucleotide sequence: TGCGCCAGCAGCCAGGGGACAGTCGAAAAACTGTTTTTT. This sequence encodes CASSQGTVEKLFF.

The genes are TRBV6-5 and TRBJ1-6; 9 bases align to TRBD1. V trimming: 4 bases; J trimming: 10 bases; junction bases outside the gene matches: 11. The CDR3 runs 16 residues. Germline CDR1 reads MNHEY; CDR2 reads SVGAGI. The CDR3 loop is CASSSHVTGGKSPLHF. The CDR3 nucleotides read TGTGCCAGCAGTTCGCACGTAACAGGGGGCAAATCACCCCTCCACTTT.

This chain's CDR3 is CSVRGGNEQFF. Here the CDR3 DNA reads TGCAGCGTGCGAGGGGGCAATGAGCAGTTCTTC. The chain recombines TRBV29-1 with TRBJ2-1, with a possible D match to TRBD1 (6 bases). V gave up 6 bases and J gave up 6 bases, with 9 bases separating them. This CDR3 region has 11 residues. Germline V gives CDR1 SQVTM, CDR2 ANQGSEA.